This T cell receptor (beta chain) was observed in a study of blood T cell repertoires in COVID-19. The germline V gene has CDR1 SGHDT and CDR2 YYEEEE. This CDR3 is 13 amino acids long. Deletions cut 2 bases from V and 7 bases from J, with 12 bases between. Sequencing used immunoSEQ multiplex PCR; TCRdb keeps in-frame clones, though not all of them. Of about 180,000 clones in the sample, under 85% were seen once. The clonotype was recovered from a man older than 75 with COVID-19, enrolled during active disease. The sample taken for sequencing was peripheral blood. This chain uses TRBV5-6 with TRBJ1-1; maybe TRBD1 (6 bases). In nucleotides, the CDR3 is TGTGCCAGCAGCTTTCAGGGGAGCAGTGAAGCTTTCTTT. It specifies CASSFQGSSEAFF.